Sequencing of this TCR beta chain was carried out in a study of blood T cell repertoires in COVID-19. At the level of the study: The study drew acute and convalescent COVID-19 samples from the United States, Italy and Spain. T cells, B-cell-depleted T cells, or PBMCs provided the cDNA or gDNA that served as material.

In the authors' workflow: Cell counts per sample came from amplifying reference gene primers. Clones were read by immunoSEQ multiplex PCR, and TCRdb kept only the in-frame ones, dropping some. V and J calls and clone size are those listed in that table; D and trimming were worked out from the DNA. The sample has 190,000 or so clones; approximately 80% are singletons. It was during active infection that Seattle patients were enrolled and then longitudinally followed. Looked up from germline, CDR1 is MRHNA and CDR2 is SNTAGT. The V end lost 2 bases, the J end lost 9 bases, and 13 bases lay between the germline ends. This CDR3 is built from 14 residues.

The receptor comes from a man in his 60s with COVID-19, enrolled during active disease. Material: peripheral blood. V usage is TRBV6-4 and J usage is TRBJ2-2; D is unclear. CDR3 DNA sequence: TGTGCCAGCAGTGACCTCTCGTCAGGCCGGGAGCTGTTTTTT. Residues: CASSDLSSGRELFF.